This TCR beta chain was sequenced for a study of T cell changes during pregnancy in multiple sclerosis. TCRdb's copy holds only in-frame clones and misses some; the assay was immunoSEQ multiplex PCR. The data show tens of thousands of clones, 85% to 95% seen once. V was cut by 8 bases and J by 6 bases, with 10 bases left in between. The length of the CDR3 is 12 residues. CDR1 is MNHEY and CDR2 is SMNVEV in the germline V gene (reference sequence). This specimen consisted of CD8+ T cells from peripheral blood mononuclear cells, obtained in the third trimester of pregnancy. The chain employs TRBV27 and TRBJ2-2, with D maybe TRBD2 (5 bases). The origin of this receptor is a female donor in good health, enrolled as a control in a pregnancy study. CDR3 sequence reads: CASSFGAGELFF. CDR3 sequence (DNA): TGTGCCAGCTCCTTCGGGGCCGGGGAGCTGTTTTTT.